This paragraph reports one T cell receptor beta chain. V lost 1 base to trimming and J lost 2 bases, with 15 bases between them. CDR1 and CDR2 (germline): SGHAT, FQDESV (reference sequence). This CDR3 has 16 amino acids. This entry is derived from a study of blood T cell repertoires in COVID-19. Background on the study: Both acute and convalescent COVID-19 samples were obtained from the United States, Italy and Spain. The analysed material was cDNA or gDNA that came from T cells, B-cell-depleted T cells, or PBMCs.

Authors' data handling: Amplification from reference gene primers served as the basis for estimated nucleated cell counts. This table comes from immunoSEQ multiplex PCR, and its TCRdb copy is limited to in-frame clones, with some not included. The V and J calls and clone size come from that table; D and trimming were worked out from the DNA. The sample lists 75,000 to 90,000 clones, around 90% seen once, with around 10% in the top ten. The source is a man older than 75 with acute or convalescent COVID-19. The V and J genes are TRBV11-1 and TRBJ2-7; perhaps TRBD2 as D (6 bases). Source material: peripheral blood. The CDR3 region is CASSLGGRPETYEQYF. CDR3 bases: TGTGCCAGCAGCTTAGGGGGGAGGCCTGAAACCTACGAGCAGTACTTC.